The 8 T cell receptor beta chains below come from one sample, sequenced in a study of CD8 T cells in ankylosing spondylitis. One entry per CDR3 protein results from TCRdb running MiXCR on the 5' RACE reads. This sample has roughly 100,000 distinct CDR3 sequences; about 8% occur once, and the top ten carry nearly 10%. Sequenced material: blood, either unsorted or a sorted T cell fraction (not recorded which). These receptors originate from a male donor with ankylosing spondylitis or in good health (not recorded which).

This clonotype was seen repeatedly, ten times or more. The chain carries TRBV5-1 and TRBJ2-1, with TRBD2 matching over 7 bases. Per the germline V gene, CDR1 is SGHRS and CDR2 is YFSETQ. The ends lost 7 bases at V and 6 bases at J; junction bases unmatched: 1. The CDR3 is 11 amino acids. The CDR3 sequence is CASGRGNEQFF. The CDR3 DNA reads TGCGCCAGCGGGAGGGGCAATGAGCAGTTCTTC.

The V and J genes are TRBV20-1 and TRBJ1-6, with a possible D match to TRBD1 (5 bases). Trimming took off 7 bases at V and 0 bases at J, with 19 bases between the two ends. The CDR3 is made up of 17 amino acids. Germline V lookup: CDR1 DFQATT, CDR2 SNEGSKA (reference sequence). The CDR3 DNA sequence: TGCAGTGTCTGCCCCCAGGGACCCAGCTCCTATAATTCACCCCTCCACTTT. The encoded protein is CSVCPQGPSSYNSPLHF.

This clonotype was observed many times. V and J are TRBV5-1 and TRBJ1-1; 8 bases line up with TRBD1. V lost 4 bases and J lost 5; bases outside the gene matches: 7. The germline V gene has CDR1 SGHRS and CDR2 YFSETQ. The CDR3 covers 14 residues. The CDR3 DNA reads as TGCGCCAGCAGCCCAGACAGGGGAGAAACTGAAGCTTTCTTT. It codes for CASSPDRGETEAFF.

This clonotype was seen ten or more times. V is TRBV5-1 and J is TRBJ1-2; D uncertain. Trimming took off 1 base at V and 4 bases at J, with 8 bases between the two ends. The CDR3 is 13 residues long. Germline V gene data show CDR1 as SGHRS and CDR2 as YFSETQ. CDR3 amino acids: CASSLLGGYGYTF. CDR3 DNA sequence: TGCGCCAGCAGCTTGTTGGGCGGCTATGGCTACACCTTC.

This clonotype has more than one count but fewer than ten. This clone may be a read error of a much larger clone one base away. The rearrangement links TRBV7-2 to TRBJ2-7, with TRBD2 matching over 7 bases. This CDR3 has 15 residues. The germline V gene has CDR1 SGHTA and CDR2 FQGNSA. The chain's CDR3 is CGSRQPGTNHYEQYF. Written as DNA, the CDR3 is TGTGGCAGCAGGCAACCCGGGACTAACCACTACGAGCAGTACTTC.

Ten or more counts support this clonotype. The chain uses TRBV18 and TRBJ2-7, with a tentative D call TRBD2 (6 bases). Between the trimmed V and J ends, which lost 5 bases and 0 bases, there was a span of 11 bases. In germline, CDR1 is KGHSH, CDR2 LQKENI. The CDR3 has 14 residues. The CDR3 here is CASSSGLSSYEQYF. The DNA for the CDR3 is TGTGCCAGCTCATCAGGACTATCCTCCTACGAGCAGTACTTC.

This clonotype has ten or more counts. V is TRBV7-2 and J is TRBJ1-1; unclear D gene. In germline, CDR1 is SGHTA, CDR2 FQGNSA. The CDR3 contains 13 residues. Between the trimmed V and J ends, which lost 2 bases and 8 bases, there was a span of 12 bases. In nucleotides, the CDR3 is TGTGCCAGCAGCTTATCCCAGGTGGGGGAAGCTTTCTTT. Residues: CASSLSQVGEAFF.

The J gene is TRBJ1-6, the V gene TRBV18, with D possibly being TRBD1 (5 bases). In germline, CDR1 is KGHSH, CDR2 LQKENI. This CDR3 region has 14 residues. V dropped 5 bases and J dropped 10 bases, with 15 bases sitting between them. For the CDR3, the DNA is TGTGCCAGCTCATTAGACGTGGCAGGGTCACCCCTCCACTTT. Translating it yields CASSLDVAGSPLHF.